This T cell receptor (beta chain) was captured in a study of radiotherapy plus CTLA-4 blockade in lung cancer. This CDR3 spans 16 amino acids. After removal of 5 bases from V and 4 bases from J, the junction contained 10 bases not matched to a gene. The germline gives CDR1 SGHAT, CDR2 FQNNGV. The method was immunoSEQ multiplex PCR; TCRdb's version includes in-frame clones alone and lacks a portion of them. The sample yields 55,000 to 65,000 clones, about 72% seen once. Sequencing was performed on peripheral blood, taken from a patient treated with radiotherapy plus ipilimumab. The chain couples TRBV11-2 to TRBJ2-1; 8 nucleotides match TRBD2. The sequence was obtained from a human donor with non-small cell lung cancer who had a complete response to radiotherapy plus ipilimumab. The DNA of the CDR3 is TGTGCCAGCAGCCCCCACCCGGCTAGCGGGTACAATGAGCAGTTCTTC. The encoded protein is CASSPHPASGYNEQFF. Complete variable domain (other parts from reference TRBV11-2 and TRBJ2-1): EAGVAQSPRYKIIEKRQSVAFWCNPISGHATLYWYQQILGQGPKLLIQFQNNGVVDDSQLPKDRFSAERLKGVDSTLKIQPAKLEDSAVYLCASSPHPASGYNEQFFGPGTRLTVL.